The T cell receptor (beta chain) under discussion was sequenced for a study of T cells after yellow fever vaccination. About the research overall: With SMART-Seq v4 Ultra Low Input, the fractions containing low cell numbers were prepared. Overall study findings and caveats: Compared with primary, the secondary response was weaker and peaked at day 5, not 15. The booster saw the reappearance of most primary-vaccination clones (96% CD4, roughly 90% CD8).

On this clonotype: Its antigen is still unknown.

They built TCR cDNA with 5'RACE template switching, a step that put in a universal primer site and UMIs. TCRdb reprocessed the 5' RACE reads with MiXCR, giving one entry per CDR3 protein. Of 450,000 to 650,000 distinct CDR3 sequences listed, about 13% are singletons. The CDR3 totals 10 residues. The sample here was PBMCs, taken on the day of the yellow fever booster vaccination. The source is a man aged 25 to 40 who received the YFV17D yellow fever vaccine. This chain joins TRBV21-1 and TRBJ1-2. TRBV21-1 is shown as a pseudogene. In DNA form, the CDR3 reads TGTGCCAGCAGCACTACGGGCTACACCTTC. It codes for CASSTTGYTF.